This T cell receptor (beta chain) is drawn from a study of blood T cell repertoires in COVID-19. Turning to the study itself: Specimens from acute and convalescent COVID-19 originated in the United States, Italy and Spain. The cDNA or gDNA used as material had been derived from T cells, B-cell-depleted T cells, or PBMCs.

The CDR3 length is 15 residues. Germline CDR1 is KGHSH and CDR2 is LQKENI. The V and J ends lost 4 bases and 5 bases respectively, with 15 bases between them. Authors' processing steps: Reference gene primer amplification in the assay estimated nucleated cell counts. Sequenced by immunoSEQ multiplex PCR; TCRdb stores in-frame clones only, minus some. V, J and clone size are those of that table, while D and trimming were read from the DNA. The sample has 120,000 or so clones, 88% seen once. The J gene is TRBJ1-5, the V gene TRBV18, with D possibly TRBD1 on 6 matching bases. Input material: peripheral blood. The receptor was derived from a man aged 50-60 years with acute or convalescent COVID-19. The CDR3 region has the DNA TGTGCCAGCTCACTGTCACAGGGAGGGGATCAGCCCCAGCATTTT. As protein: CASSLSQGGDQPQHF.